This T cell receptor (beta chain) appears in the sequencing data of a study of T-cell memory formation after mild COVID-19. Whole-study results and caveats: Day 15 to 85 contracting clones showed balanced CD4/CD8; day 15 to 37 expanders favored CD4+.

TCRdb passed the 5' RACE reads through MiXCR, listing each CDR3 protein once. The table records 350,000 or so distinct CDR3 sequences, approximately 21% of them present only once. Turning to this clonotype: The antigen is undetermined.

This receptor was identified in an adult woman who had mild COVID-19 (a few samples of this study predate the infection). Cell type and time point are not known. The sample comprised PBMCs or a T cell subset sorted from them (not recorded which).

This chain's CDR3 is CASSLEVTGYGYTF. CDR3 in DNA: TGCGCCAGCAGCTTGGAGGTAACCGGCTATGGCTACACCTTC. V is TRBV5-1 and J is TRBJ1-2; D ambiguous. V shed 0 bases and J shed 4 bases, with 10 bases lying between them. Germline V CDR1 and CDR2: SGHRS, YFSETQ. The CDR3 length is 14 residues.